What follows are 17 T cell receptor beta chains derived from one specimen sequenced in a study of shared clonotypes between healthy human individuals. CD45RO-negative, CCR7-selected cells formed the naive CD8 fraction, which excluded terminally differentiated effector memory CD45RA+ cells. Method: immunoSEQ multiplex PCR; TCRdb's copy keeps in-frame clones and lacks some. The table shows nearly 600,000 clones, with 95% to 96% occurring only once. The sequenced sample was naive CD8+ T cells sorted from blood. All receptors derive from a woman younger than 45 in good health.

The CDR3 region is CASSIDPNEQFF. CDR3 nucleotides: TGTGCCAGTAGTATAGACCCCAATGAGCAGTTCTTC. This chain links TRBV19 with TRBJ2-1; D uncertain. The CDR3 spans 12 residues. Germline assignment: CDR1 LNHDA and CDR2 SQIVND (reference sequence). V was cut by 0 bases and J by 6 bases, with 3 bases left in between. Supplemented by reference TRBV19 and TRBJ2-1, the full variable domain reads DGGITQSPKYLFRKEGQNVTLSCEQNLNHDAMYWYRQDPGQGLRLIYYSQIVNDFQKGDIAEGYSVSREKKESFPLTVTSAQKNPTAFYLCASSIDPNEQFFGPGTRLTVL.

This clone came up once. The CDR3: CASIFRGGLSYEQYF. DNA of the CDR3: TGTGCCAGCATCTTTCGGGGAGGATTATCCTACGAGCAGTACTTC. The rearrangement joins TRBV28 to TRBJ2-7; D may be TRBD2 (6 bases). Trimming took off 7 bases at V and 1 base at J, with 17 bases between the two ends. The CDR3 extends over 15 amino acids. Germline lookup yields CDR1 MDHEN and CDR2 SYDVKM.

Details on this clone: Other nucleotide sequences from this sample produce the same CDR3. The CDR3 DNA follows: TGTGCCAGCAGCGTAGGTGGCACGGGGGGTGAAAAACTGTTTTTT. Encoded protein: CASSVGGTGGEKLFF. The V call is TRBV9, the J call TRBJ1-4; D perhaps matches TRBD1 (5 bases). V was clipped by 0 bases and J by 7 bases, with 13 bases between them. Germline loops: CDR1 SGDLS, CDR2 YYNGEE. This CDR3 comprises 15 residues.

The CDR3 region has the DNA TGTGCCAGCAGCTTAGAGGGCCTTGGGCAGTACTTC. Encoded protein: CASSLEGLGQYF. The V gene is TRBV11-2, the J gene TRBJ2-7; D not resolved. V lost 0 bases and J 9 bases, leaving 9 bases between the germline ends. Germline-derived CDR1 and CDR2 are SGHAT and FQNNGV. The CDR3 runs to 12 residues.

This clone came up a few times. This chain connects TRBV14 to TRBJ1-1, with TRBD1 matching over 7 bases. The CDR3 is 14 residues long. Per germline, CDR1 SGHDN and CDR2 FVKESK. After removal of 7 bases from V and 4 bases from J, the junction contained 9 bases not matched to a gene. The CDR3 DNA follows: TGTGCCAGCACTCACCCCCAGGGGGGCACTGAAGCTTTCTTT. Its protein product is CASTHPQGGTEAFF.

The chain is built from TRBV5-6 and TRBJ1-6; no clear D. Germline-derived CDR1 and CDR2 are SGHDT and YYEEEE. The CDR3 sequence is 12 residues long. Trimming took 0 bases from V and 16 from J, leaving 11 bases between them. This chain's CDR3 is CASSLGSIVLHF. Here the CDR3 DNA reads TGTGCCAGCAGCTTGGGGAGCATAGTTCTCCACTTT.

The chain carries TRBV4-2 and TRBJ1-2; D is possibly TRBD1 (5 bases). The germline V gene has CDR1 LGHNA and CDR2 YNFKEQ. Trimming removed 8 bases from V and 3 bases from J, with 16 bases in between. The CDR3 loop spans 14 amino acids. This CDR3 reads CASGAGGPYYGYTF. CDR3 bases: TGTGCCAGCGGGGCAGGCGGACCGTACTATGGCTACACCTTC.

A few counts support this clone. This sequence joins TRBV4-1 and TRBJ2-2; D gene uncertain. CDR1 and CDR2 from the germline V gene are MGHRA and YSYEKL. The CDR3 loop spans 14 amino acids. The germline V and J ends were trimmed by 0 bases and 3 bases, with 5 bases remaining between them. The CDR3, as DNA: TGCGCCAGCAGCCAAGATTGGGACACCGGGGAGCTGTTTTTT. It specifies CASSQDWDTGELFF.

This rearrangement joins TRBV2 to TRBJ2-2, with 9 nucleotides matching TRBD1. V shed 0 bases, J shed 4 bases, and the junction held 3 bases outside the gene matches. This CDR3 is built from 16 residues. Germline CDR1 reads SNHLY; CDR2 reads FYNNEI. The CDR3 region has the DNA TGTGCCAGCAGTGAAGCTAGGGACAGGGTCACCGGGGAGCTGTTTTTT. Protein: CASSEARDRVTGELFF.

This rearrangement joins TRBV7-9 to TRBJ1-1; possibly TRBD1 for D (6 bases). Germline V gene lookup returns CDR1 SEHNR and CDR2 FQNEAQ (reference sequence). The CDR3 has 16 residues. Between the trimmed V and J ends, which lost 3 bases and 4 bases, there was a span of 18 bases. This CDR3 is CASSFNRVTKSTEAFF. For the CDR3, the DNA is TGTGCCAGCAGCTTTAACAGGGTAACGAAGAGCACTGAAGCTTTCTTT.

Details on this clone: Distinct nucleotide sequences in the sample also encode this CDR3. V usage is TRBV19 and J usage is TRBJ2-7, with 8 bases identical to TRBD2. The CDR3 consists of 14 residues. The V gene's germline CDR1 is LNHDA and CDR2 SQIVND (reference sequence). Losses at the gene ends were 1 base for V and 3 bases for J; bases not matched to a gene: 2. This CDR3 reads CASSIGTSGYEQYF. The CDR3 DNA sequence: TGTGCCAGTAGTATAGGTACTAGCGGCTACGAGCAGTACTTC.

The rearrangement uses TRBV2 and TRBJ2-1, with TRBD2 matching 8 bases. V shed 8 bases and J 7 bases; nucleotides not matched to a gene: 10. Germline loops: CDR1 SNHLY, CDR2 FYNNEI. The CDR3 length is 14 residues. This CDR3 is CASGQAGVVNEQFF. In nucleotides, the CDR3 is TGTGCCAGCGGACAAGCGGGAGTTGTAAATGAGCAGTTCTTC.

This chain connects TRBV27 to TRBJ2-1; 8 positions match TRBD1. This CDR3 has 15 residues. Looked up from germline, CDR1 is MNHEY and CDR2 is SMNVEV (reference sequence). The J segment lost 4 bases and the V segment lost 5 bases, leaving 7 bases of the junction unmatched. The CDR3: CASSIGQGLYNEQFF. The CDR3 DNA reads TGTGCCAGCAGTATCGGACAGGGCTTATACAATGAGCAGTTCTTC.

This clone was found once. V and J are TRBV5-4 and TRBJ2-7, with D possibly TRBD2 on 5 matching bases. The germline V gene encodes CDR1 SGHNT and CDR2 YYREEE (reference sequence). Trimming removed 3 bases from V and 4 bases from J, with 8 bases in between. CDR3 length equals 12 residues. The CDR3 sequence: CASSWGEYEQYF. The CDR3 region has the DNA TGTGCCAGCAGCTGGGGAGAATACGAGCAGTACTTC. The variable domain in full, completed from reference TRBV5-4 and TRBJ2-7, reads ETGVTQSPTHLIKTRGQQVTLRCSSQSGHNTVSWYQQALGQGPQFIFQYYREEENGRGNFPPRFSGLQFPNYSSELNVNALELDDSALYLCASSWGEYEQYFGPGTRLTVT.

J is TRBJ1-2 and V is TRBV28; tentative D call: TRBD1 (5 bases). Trimming pared 3 bases from V and 4 bases from J, leaving 12 bases between. This CDR3 region has 14 residues. In germline, CDR1 is MDHEN, CDR2 SYDVKM. This CDR3 is CASSFQGGTYGYTF. For the CDR3, the DNA is TGTGCCAGCAGTTTCCAAGGAGGGACCTATGGCTACACCTTC.

The chain combines TRBV5-6 with TRBJ2-1, with D tentatively TRBD1 or TRBD2 (5 bases each). This CDR3 spans 12 amino acids. Germline CDR1 SGHDT, CDR2 YYEEEE. Trimming cost V 5 bases and J 8 bases, with 11 bases left between them. CDR3 in amino acids: CASRGDGDEQFF. CDR3 sequence (DNA): TGTGCCAGCAGAGGGGACGGCGATGAGCAGTTCTTC.

The chain couples TRBV5-1 to TRBJ1-1; a possible D gene is TRBD1 (5 bases). The CDR3 totals 15 residues. CDR1 is SGHRS, CDR2 YFSETQ, per germline. V shed 6 bases and J shed 3 bases, with 18 bases lying between them. The DNA of the CDR3 is TGCGCCAGCAATGCGGTCGGGGCCGCTCACACTGAAGCTTTCTTT. Translated: CASNAVGAAHTEAFF.